These T cell receptor beta chains were read from a single sample in a study of T-cell memory formation after mild COVID-19. MiXCR was run by TCRdb on the 5' RACE reads, yielding one entry per CDR3 protein. The table has about 540,000 distinct CDR3 sequences, about 20% seen once. The sample taken for sequencing was PBMCs or a T cell subset sorted from them (not recorded which). Every receptor here comes from an adult woman who had mild COVID-19 (a few samples of this study predate the infection). Cell type and time point are not known. CDR3s include the opening cysteine and the closing phenylalanine or tryptophan. A D gene is named only where the DNA matches it firmly. A row's size may be missing; if present it is once, few, many or a size class.

size	D	V	J	length	CDR3	DNA
NA	TRBD1	TRBV6-5	TRBJ2-7	15	CATKNPGQGRYEQYF	TGTGCCACCAAGAACCCGGGACAGGGGCGCTACGAGCAGTACTTC
NA	NA	TRBV5-1	TRBJ2-2	15	CASSSRAGNTGELFF	TGCGCCAGCAGCAGTCGAGCGGGGAACACCGGGGAGCTGTTTTTT
NA	TRBD2	TRBV7-6	TRBJ2-2	19	CASSLVFMSGGPNTGELFF	TGTGCCAGCAGCTTAGTGTTTATGAGCGGGGGCCCCAACACCGGGGAGCTGTTTTTT
NA	NA	TRBV6-5	TRBJ2-3	13	CASSYQSTDTQYF	TGTGCCAGCAGTTACCAAAGCACAGATACGCAGTATTTT
NA	NA	TRBV5-1	TRBJ1-5	13	CASSGDVDQPQHF	TGCGCCAGCAGCGGAGACGTCGATCAGCCCCAGCATTTT
many	NA	TRBV11-3	TRBJ2-1	15	CASSLAEGSYNEQFF	TGTGCCAGCAGCTTAGCGGAAGGTTCCTACAATGAGCAGTTCTTC
few	NA	TRBV10-3	TRBJ2-7	15	CAISESTVPSYEQYF	TGTGCCATCAGTGAGTCGACAGTGCCATCCTACGAGCAGTACTTC
few	NA	TRBV5-1	TRBJ2-5	14	CASSFRTAQETQYF	TGCGCCAGCAGCTTTCGGACAGCACAAGAGACCCAGTACTTC
NA	NA	TRBV9	TRBJ1-2	13	CASSVYQNYGYTF	TGTGCCAGCAGCGTATATCAAAACTATGGCTACACCTTC
few	NA	TRBV11-2	TRBJ1-3	14	CASRPGSFGNTIYF	TGTGCCAGCCGCCCGGGTAGTTTCGGAAACACCATATATTTT
NA	NA	TRBV5-1	TRBJ1-3	15	CASSPFSGEGNTIYF	TGCGCCAGCAGCCCCTTTTCAGGGGAAGGAAACACCATATATTTT
many	TRBD1	TRBV28	TRBJ1-5	15	CASSFRDRLNQPQHF	TGTGCCAGCAGCTTCCGGGACAGACTCAATCAGCCCCAGCATTTT
NA	NA	TRBV5-1	TRBJ1-1	14	CASSLAFGDTEAFF	TGCGCCAGCAGCTTGGCGTTCGGGGACACTGAAGCTTTCTTT
few	TRBD1	TRBV6-1	TRBJ1-5	15	CASRATGGINQPQHF	TGTGCCAGCAGGGCGACAGGGGGCATCAATCAGCCCCAGCATTTT
many	NA	TRBV5-1	TRBJ2-7	14	CASSLDRESYEQYF	TGCGCCAGCAGCTTGGACAGGGAAAGCTACGAGCAGTACTTC
NA	NA	TRBV7-7	TRBJ2-5	15	CASSPGRLLQETQYF	TGTGCCAGCAGCCCAGGGCGACTACTCCAAGAGACCCAGTACTTC
NA	NA	TRBV12-3/TRBV12-4	TRBJ1-2	15	CASSSGRQMNYGYTF	TGTGCCAGCAGTTCAGGAAGACAGATGAACTATGGCTACACCTTC
NA	TRBD1	TRBV27	TRBJ2-7	15	CASRSRDSSPGEQYF	TGTGCCAGCAGGTCTCGGGACAGCTCTCCTGGGGAGCAGTACTTC
NA	NA	TRBV4-2	TRBJ2-7	16	CASSQESGSPTYEQYF	TGTGCCAGCAGCCAAGAATCGGGGAGCCCAACCTACGAGCAGTACTTC
NA	TRBD1	TRBV29-1	TRBJ1-2	14	CSVDETGGAYGYTF	TGCAGCGTCGATGAGACAGGGGGTGCCTATGGCTACACCTTC
few	NA	TRBV2	TRBJ1-2	14	CASSQEGGNYGYTF	TGTGCCAGCAGTCAAGAGGGGGGGAACTATGGCTACACCTTC
NA	NA	TRBV5-1	TRBJ1-1	18	CASSSSRDGERGVTEAFF	TGCGCCAGCAGCTCCTCCCGGGACGGCGAGAGAGGGGTCACTGAAGCTTTCTTT
NA	NA	TRBV20-1	TRBJ2-2	15	CSAPHPGANTGELIF	TGCAGTGCTCCACACCCCGGGGCGAACACCGGGGAGCTGATTTTT
NA	NA	TRBV29-1	TRBJ2-3	13	CSVGGQNTDTQYF	TGCAGCGTTGGCGGACAGAACACAGATACGCAGTATTTT
NA	NA	TRBV7-2	TRBJ1-1	14	CASSLGTRASEAFF	TGTGCCAGCAGCCTGGGAACTCGGGCGAGTGAAGCTTTCTTT
many	NA	TRBV5-1	TRBJ1-1	13	CASSSGQNTEAFF	TGTGCCAGCAGCTCGGGACAGAACACTGAAGCTTTCTTT
many	NA	TRBV18	TRBJ2-6	14	CASSPDSGANVLTF	TGTGCCAGCAGCCCTGATTCTGGGGCCAACGTCCTGACTTTC